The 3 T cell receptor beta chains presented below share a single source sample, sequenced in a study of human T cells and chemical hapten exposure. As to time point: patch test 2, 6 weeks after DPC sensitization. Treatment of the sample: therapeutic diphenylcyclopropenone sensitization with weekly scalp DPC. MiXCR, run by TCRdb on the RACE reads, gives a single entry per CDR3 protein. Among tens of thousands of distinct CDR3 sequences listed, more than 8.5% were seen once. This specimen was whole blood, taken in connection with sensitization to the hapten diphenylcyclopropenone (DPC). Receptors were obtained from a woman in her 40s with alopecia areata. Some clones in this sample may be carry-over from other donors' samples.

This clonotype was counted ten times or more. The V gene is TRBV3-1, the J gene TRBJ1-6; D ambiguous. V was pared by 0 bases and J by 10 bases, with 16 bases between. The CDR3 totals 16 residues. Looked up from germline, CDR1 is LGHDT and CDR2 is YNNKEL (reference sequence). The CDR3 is CASSQDLRGIGSPLHF. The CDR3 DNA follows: TGTGCCAGCAGCCAAGATCTACGGGGTATTGGGTCACCCCTCCACTTT. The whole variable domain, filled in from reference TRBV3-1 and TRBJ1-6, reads DTAVSQTPKYLVTQMGNDKSIKCEQNLGHDTMYWYKQDSKKFLKIMFSYNNKELIINETVPNRFSPKSPDKAHLNLHINSLELGDSAVYFCASSQDLRGIGSPLHFGNGTRLTVT.

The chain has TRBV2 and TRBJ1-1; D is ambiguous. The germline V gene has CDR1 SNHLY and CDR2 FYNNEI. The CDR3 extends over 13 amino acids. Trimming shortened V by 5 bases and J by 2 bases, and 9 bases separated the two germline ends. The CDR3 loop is CASSWTDNTEAFF. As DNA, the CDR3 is TGTGCCAGCAGTTGGACTGATAACACTGAAGCTTTCTTT.

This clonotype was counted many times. CDR3 region: CASTEWGQGGGNTIYF. The DNA of the CDR3 is TGTGCCAGCACCGAATGGGGACAGGGAGGTGGAAACACCATATATTTT. The V call is TRBV25-1, the J call TRBJ1-3, with 9 bases fitting TRBD1. Trimming took 7 bases from V and 3 from J; bases not matched to a gene: 10. The germline V gene has CDR1 MGHDK and CDR2 SYGVNS. The CDR3 sequence is 16 residues long.